The clone carrying this T cell receptor beta chain was observed a single time. The data were obtained in a study of blood T cell repertoires in COVID-19. Study overall: From the United States, Italy and Spain came samples of acute and convalescent COVID-19.

The germline CDR1 and CDR2 sequences are SGHRS and YFSETQ. J gave up 2 bases and V 4 bases, and 8 bases lay outside the gene matches. The CDR3 extends over 15 amino acids. Authors' data handling: Counts of nucleated cells, estimated from reference gene primer amplification, were obtained. Profiled with immunoSEQ multiplex PCR; TCRdb holds only in-frame clones, not every one. From that table come the V and J calls and clone size; the DNA was used to work out D and trimming. The table includes about 280,000 clones, roughly 85% detected once. The origin of this receptor is a man over 45 with active or convalescent COVID-19. The specimen sequenced was peripheral blood. The chain carries TRBV5-1 and TRBJ2-7; 8 bases agree with TRBD2. CDR3 DNA: TGCGCCAGCAGCACCGAAACTAGCGGTCCCTACGAGCAGTACTTC. Protein: CASSTETSGPYEQYF.